Listed below are T cell receptor beta chains from one sample, sequenced in a study of PD-1 blockade in classical Hodgkin lymphoma. TCRdb keeps only in-frame clones here, not all; method: immunoSEQ multiplex PCR. The data show 98,000 or so clones, roughly nine tenths seen once. The sample in question was peripheral blood mononuclear cells (PBMCs), obtained before the second cycle of nivolumab. All receptors come from a human donor with classical Hodgkin lymphoma. Each CDR3 is given with its conserved first and last residue. Fields, in order: D gene, V gene, J gene, clone size, CDR3 protein, CDR3 DNA. A D gene is named only where the DNA matches it firmly. Clone size, where shown, is once, few, many, or a class for clones that have expanded.

d_gene: TRBD1
v_gene: TRBV19
j_gene: TRBJ2-2
abundance: .
CDR3aa: CASKEGATGGFTGELFF
CDR3nt: TGTGCCAGTAAGGAAGGAGCGACAGGGGGGTTCACCGGGGAGCTGTTTTTT

d_gene: .
v_gene: TRBV2
j_gene: TRBJ2-3
abundance: .
CDR3aa: CASSDLWLGTPDTQYF
CDR3nt: TGTGCCAGCAGTGATTTGTGGCTGGGTACACCAGATACGCAGTATTTT

d_gene: .
v_gene: TRBV18
j_gene: TRBJ2-7
abundance: .
CDR3aa: CASSAATRYRSYEQYF
CDR3nt: TGTGCCAGCTCAGCCGCGACACGGTACCGATCCTACGAGCAGTACTTC

d_gene: .
v_gene: TRBV10-3
j_gene: TRBJ1-2
abundance: .
CDR3aa: CAISSLGQSNYGYTF
CDR3nt: TGTGCCATCAGTTCCTTAGGGCAGAGTAACTATGGCTACACCTTC

d_gene: .
v_gene: TRBV30
j_gene: TRBJ1-2
abundance: once
CDR3aa: CAWSVGTGTYGYTF
CDR3nt: TGTGCCTGGAGTGTAGGGACGGGGACCTATGGCTACACCTTC

d_gene: .
v_gene: TRBV5-1
j_gene: TRBJ2-7
abundance: .
CDR3aa: CASSLDWGGAYEQYF
CDR3nt: TGCGCCAGCAGCTTGGACTGGGGGGGCGCCTACGAGCAGTACTTC

d_gene: .
v_gene: TRBV28
j_gene: TRBJ1-2
abundance: .
CDR3aa: CASSTPFRANYGYTF
CDR3nt: TGTGCCAGCAGTACCCCCTTCAGGGCTAACTATGGCTACACCTTC

d_gene: .
v_gene: TRBV19
j_gene: TRBJ2-7
abundance: .
CDR3aa: CASSAGAGYEQYF
CDR3nt: TGTGCCAGTAGTGCAGGAGCAGGCTACGAGCAGTACTTC

d_gene: .
v_gene: TRBV7-2
j_gene: TRBJ2-3
abundance: .
CDR3aa: CASSLYSRGSTDTQYF
CDR3nt: TGTGCCAGCAGCTTATACAGTAGGGGAAGCACAGATACGCAGTATTTT

d_gene: .
v_gene: TRBV10-2
j_gene: TRBJ2-7
abundance: .
CDR3aa: CASSECLYCEQYF
CDR3nt: TGCGCCAGCAGTGAGTGTCTGTATTGCGAGCAGTACTTC

d_gene: .
v_gene: TRBV11-3
j_gene: TRBJ2-5
abundance: .
CDR3aa: CASSIGSQQETQYF
CDR3nt: TGTGCCAGCAGCATCGGGAGCCAACAAGAGACCCAGTACTTC

d_gene: .
v_gene: TRBV4-2
j_gene: TRBJ2-7
abundance: .
CDR3aa: CASSQVGYGGTLEQYF
CDR3nt: TGTGCCAGCAGCCAAGTTGGTTACGGGGGTACGTTAGAGCAGTACTTC

d_gene: .
v_gene: TRBV29-1
j_gene: TRBJ1-1
abundance: .
CDR3aa: CSVERGFNTEAFF
CDR3nt: TGCAGCGTTGAACGTGGGTTTAACACTGAAGCTTTCTTT

d_gene: TRBD2
v_gene: TRBV7-2
j_gene: TRBJ2-3
abundance: .
CDR3aa: CASSLGSLAGRSDTQYF
CDR3nt: TGTGCCAGCAGCTTAGGGTCTCTAGCGGGAAGGAGTGATACGCAGTATTTT

d_gene: .
v_gene: TRBV5-5
j_gene: TRBJ1-4
abundance: .
CDR3aa: CASRSRVNEKLFF
CDR3nt: TGTGCCAGCAGGAGCAGGGTTAATGAAAAACTGTTTTTT

d_gene: .
v_gene: TRBV10-3
j_gene: TRBJ2-1
abundance: .
CDR3aa: CAISATLVPNEQFF
CDR3nt: TGTGCCATCAGTGCAACACTGGTACCTAATGAGCAGTTCTTC

d_gene: TRBD2
v_gene: TRBV29-1
j_gene: TRBJ2-3
abundance: .
CDR3aa: CSTGSGGITSTDTQYF
CDR3nt: TGCAGCACTGGTTCGGGAGGGATCACTAGCACAGATACGCAGTATTTT

d_gene: TRBD2
v_gene: TRBV12-5
j_gene: TRBJ2-1
abundance: .
CDR3aa: CASGLDSGPGEFF
CDR3nt: TGTGCTAGTGGTTTGGATAGCGGGCCTGGCGAGTTCTTC

d_gene: .
v_gene: TRBV27
j_gene: TRBJ2-7
abundance: .
CDR3aa: CASGFQGGRGEQYF
CDR3nt: TGTGCCAGCGGATTTCAGGGGGGGCGAGGGGAGCAGTACTTC

d_gene: .
v_gene: TRBV4-2
j_gene: TRBJ2-1
abundance: .
CDR3aa: CASSQDDLRDEQFF
CDR3nt: TGTGCCAGCAGCCAAGACGATCTACGGGATGAGCAGTTCTTC

d_gene: TRBD1
v_gene: TRBV7-2
j_gene: TRBJ2-3
abundance: .
CDR3aa: CASSPRGQGSISTDTQYF
CDR3nt: TGTGCCAGCAGCCCCAGAGGACAGGGATCCATTAGCACAGATACGCAGTATTTT

d_gene: TRBD1
v_gene: TRBV5-5
j_gene: TRBJ1-1
abundance: once
CDR3aa: CASSWDRSNTEAFF
CDR3nt: TGTGCCAGCAGTTGGGACAGATCGAACACTGAAGCTTTCTTT

d_gene: TRBD2
v_gene: TRBV5-1
j_gene: TRBJ2-5
abundance: .
CDR3aa: CASSFPRTSGRYQETQYF
CDR3nt: TGCGCCAGCAGCTTTCCCCGGACTAGCGGGAGGTACCAAGAGACCCAGTACTTC

d_gene: .
v_gene: TRBV19
j_gene: TRBJ1-1
abundance: few
CDR3aa: CASSINGGPNTEAFF
CDR3nt: TGTGCCAGTAGTATTAACGGCGGCCCGAACACTGAAGCTTTCTTT

d_gene: TRBD2
v_gene: TRBV5-5
j_gene: TRBJ2-7
abundance: once
CDR3aa: CASCRDSGRNYEQYF
CDR3nt: TGTGCCAGCTGCCGGGATAGCGGGAGGAACTACGAGCAGTACTTC

d_gene: .
v_gene: TRBV9
j_gene: TRBJ2-3
abundance: once
CDR3aa: CASSVGARDTQYF
CDR3nt: TGTGCCAGCAGCGTAGGGGCTAGGGATACGCAGTATTTT

d_gene: .
v_gene: TRBV19
j_gene: TRBJ1-5
abundance: .
CDR3aa: CASSIETGPNQPQHF
CDR3nt: TGTGCCAGTAGTATAGAAACAGGGCCAAATCAGCCCCAGCATTTT

d_gene: TRBD1
v_gene: TRBV11-2
j_gene: TRBJ1-3
abundance: .
CDR3aa: CASSLVTGGSSGNTIYF
CDR3nt: TGTGCCAGCAGCTTAGTGACAGGGGGATCCTCTGGAAACACCATATATTTT

d_gene: .
v_gene: TRBV29-1
j_gene: TRBJ2-6
abundance: .
CDR3aa: CSVTQNSGANVLTF
CDR3nt: TGCAGCGTTACACAGAACTCTGGGGCCAACGTCCTGACTTTC

d_gene: .
v_gene: TRBV15
j_gene: TRBJ2-1
abundance: .
CDR3aa: CAPFYEQFF
CDR3nt: TGTGCCCCCTTCTATGAGCAGTTCTTC

d_gene: .
v_gene: TRBV4-3
j_gene: TRBJ2-7
abundance: .
CDR3aa: CASSQYRGYEQYF
CDR3nt: TGCGCCAGCAGCCAATACCGGGGCTACGAGCAGTACTTC

d_gene: .
v_gene: TRBV5-6
j_gene: TRBJ1-2
abundance: .
CDR3aa: CASSLAVGFPSYGYTF
CDR3nt: TGTGCCAGCAGCTTGGCCGTAGGATTTCCTAGCTATGGCTACACCTTC

d_gene: TRBD2
v_gene: TRBV11-2
j_gene: TRBJ2-7
abundance: .
CDR3aa: CASSGAGLQYF
CDR3nt: TGTGCCAGCAGCGGAGCGGGACTACAGTACTTC

d_gene: TRBD2
v_gene: TRBV19
j_gene: TRBJ2-7
abundance: .
CDR3aa: CASSIGLAGGPWDEQYF
CDR3nt: TGTGCCAGTAGTATAGGGCTAGCGGGAGGGCCCTGGGACGAGCAGTACTTC

d_gene: TRBD1
v_gene: TRBV27
j_gene: TRBJ1-5
abundance: .
CDR3aa: CASSWTGGDQPQHF
CDR3nt: TGTGCCAGCAGTTGGACAGGGGGGGATCAGCCCCAGCATTTT

d_gene: TRBD1
v_gene: TRBV28
j_gene: TRBJ2-7
abundance: once
CDR3aa: CASSRTIGGTFYEQYF
CDR3nt: TGTGCCAGCAGCAGAACCATAGGGGGCACTTTCTACGAGCAGTACTTC

d_gene: .
v_gene: TRBV7-9
j_gene: TRBJ1-1
abundance: .
CDR3aa: CASSLGGATEAFF
CDR3nt: TGTGCCAGCAGCCTGGGAGGGGCCACTGAAGCTTTCTTT

d_gene: TRBD2
v_gene: TRBV11-2
j_gene: TRBJ2-1
abundance: .
CDR3aa: CASSPGTSSNEQFF
CDR3nt: TGTGCCAGCAGCCCCGGGACTAGCAGCAATGAGCAGTTCTTC

d_gene: TRBD1
v_gene: TRBV30
j_gene: TRBJ1-2
abundance: .
CDR3aa: CAWIKTGSSYGYTF
CDR3nt: TGTGCCTGGATCAAGACAGGGAGCTCCTATGGCTACACCTTC

d_gene: .
v_gene: TRBV19
j_gene: TRBJ2-5
abundance: .
CDR3aa: CASSTAWAEQETQYF
CDR3nt: TGTGCCAGTAGTACGGCTTGGGCAGAACAAGAGACCCAGTACTTC

d_gene: .
v_gene: TRBV7-2
j_gene: TRBJ1-4
abundance: .
CDR3aa: CASSLKGGGEKLFF
CDR3nt: TGTGCCAGCAGCTTAAAGGGGGGCGGTGAAAAACTGTTTTTT

d_gene: TRBD1
v_gene: TRBV30
j_gene: TRBJ2-3
abundance: .
CDR3aa: CAWNKGQGLTDTQYF
CDR3nt: TGTGCCTGGAATAAGGGACAGGGTTTAACAGATACGCAGTATTTT

d_gene: .
v_gene: TRBV28
j_gene: TRBJ1-2
abundance: .
CDR3aa: CASSPGQPYGYTF
CDR3nt: TGTGCCAGCAGTCCCGGACAGCCTTATGGCTACACCTTC

d_gene: TRBD2
v_gene: TRBV10-2
j_gene: TRBJ2-3
abundance: .
CDR3aa: CASSEEVARAGASTDTQYF
CDR3nt: TGCGCCAGCAGTGAGGAGGTAGCCAGAGCGGGAGCTAGCACAGATACGCAGTATTTT

d_gene: .
v_gene: TRBV6-6
j_gene: TRBJ1-1
abundance: .
CDR3aa: CASSYGGAQTEAFF
CDR3nt: TGTGCCAGCAGTTACGGGGGGGCGCAAACTGAAGCTTTCTTT

d_gene: .
v_gene: TRBV7-2
j_gene: TRBJ1-5
abundance: .
CDR3aa: CASTIRNNQPQHF
CDR3nt: TGTGCCAGCACTATCCGGAACAATCAGCCCCAGCATTTT

d_gene: .
v_gene: TRBV2
j_gene: TRBJ2-1
abundance: once
CDR3aa: CAGAGLAGNEQFF
CDR3nt: TGTGCGGGAGCCGGCTTGGCAGGCAATGAGCAGTTCTTC

d_gene: TRBD2
v_gene: TRBV19
j_gene: TRBJ2-3
abundance: .
CDR3aa: CASSRTSGTTDTQYF
CDR3nt: TGTGCCAGTAGCCGGACTAGCGGGACAACAGATACGCAGTATTTT

d_gene: .
v_gene: TRBV16
j_gene: TRBJ1-1
abundance: once
CDR3aa: CASSQLFEGAFF
CDR3nt: TGTGCCAGCAGCCAACTCTTTGAGGGAGCTTTCTTT

d_gene: .
v_gene: TRBV28
j_gene: TRBJ1-1
abundance: .
CDR3aa: CASRPAYTEAFF
CDR3nt: TGTGCCAGCAGGCCTGCTTACACTGAAGCTTTCTTT

d_gene: .
v_gene: TRBV25-1
j_gene: TRBJ1-4
abundance: .
CDR3aa: CASSESLFNEKLFF
CDR3nt: TGTGCCAGCAGTGAATCCTTGTTTAATGAAAAACTGTTTTTT

d_gene: .
v_gene: TRBV7-2
j_gene: TRBJ1-2
abundance: .
CDR3aa: CASSPPLVGRSGYTF
CDR3nt: TGTGCCAGCAGCCCCCCATTAGTAGGGCGGAGTGGCTACACCTTC